These 23 T cell receptor beta chains came from one sample sequenced in a study of STAT5B mutations in CD4+ large granular lymphocyte leukemia. Clones were read by immunoSEQ multiplex PCR, and TCRdb kept only the in-frame ones, dropping some. This table holds more than 20,000 clones, around 81% found once. The sequenced material came from CD4+ T cells from blood buffy coats. These receptor sequences come from a human donor in good health.

This clone was seen a single time. The CDR3 DNA is TGTGCCTGGACCCGGACAGGCCTTGTGGGTGGCTACACCTTC. This sequence encodes CAWTRTGLVGGYTF. The V gene is TRBV30, the J gene TRBJ1-2, with 7 bases identical to TRBD1. Looked up from germline, CDR1 is GTSNPN and CDR2 is SVGIG (reference sequence). Trimming at V came to 4 bases and at J to 7 bases, leaving 12 bases not matched to a gene. The CDR3 spans 14 residues.

V usage is TRBV28 and J usage is TRBJ2-1, with unresolved D. The V and J ends lost 4 bases and 8 bases respectively, with 6 bases between them. This CDR3 is 11 amino acids long. CDR1 and CDR2 from the germline V gene are MDHEN and SYDVKM. CDR3 in DNA: TGTGCCAGCAGTTATCACTATGAGCAGTTCTTC. Protein: CASSYHYEQFF.

This clone has a handful of counts. The V gene is TRBV9, the J gene TRBJ1-6; TRBD1 is a possible D gene (6 bases). V lost 0 bases and J lost 6, with 13 bases in between. Looked up from germline, CDR1 is SGDLS and CDR2 is YYNGEE. CDR3 length equals 16 residues. CDR3 protein: CASSVAYGGANSPLHF. Here the CDR3 DNA reads TGTGCCAGCAGCGTAGCTTACGGGGGGGCTAATTCACCCCTCCACTTT.

The V and J genes are TRBV14 and TRBJ2-3, with 10 bases that match TRBD2. CDR3 length: 16 amino acids. From germline, CDR1 is SGHDN and CDR2 FVKESK. V lost 4 bases, J lost 2 bases, and 6 bases stayed unmatched. The CDR3 sequence is CASSRRTSGNTDTQYF. The CDR3 DNA reads TGTGCCAGCAGCCGTAGGACTAGCGGAAACACAGATACGCAGTATTTT.

The rearrangement links TRBV7-8 to TRBJ2-2; the match to TRBD1 covers 7 bases. CDR1 is SGHVS, CDR2 FQNEAQ, per germline. Trimming removed 6 bases from V and 0 bases from J; junction bases left unmatched: 16. The CDR3 is made up of 19 amino acids. The CDR3 nucleotides are TGTGCCAGCAGACTCCGGGCCGGGACAGAAACTACGAACACCGGGGAGCTGTTTTTT. Translation: CASRLRAGTETTNTGELFF.

This chain connects TRBV19 to TRBJ2-7; 10 bases line up with TRBD1. The CDR3 is 14 amino acids. Trimming cost V 5 bases and J 6 bases; bases outside gene matches: 7. The germline V gene has CDR1 LNHDA and CDR2 SQIVND (reference sequence). CDR3 amino acids: CASSQDRGIGEQYF. The CDR3 DNA reads as TGTGCCAGTAGTCAGGACAGGGGGATAGGCGAGCAGTACTTC.

Of note for this clone: No DNA is shown, since the ends of the CDR3 on it are uncertain; the CDR3 is the one TCRdb lists. This sequence joins TRBV27 and TRBJ2-5; no DNA check was done on the table's D call, TRBD2. The CDR3 spans 15 amino acids, including both terminal residues. Per germline, CDR1 MNHEY and CDR2 SMNVEV (reference sequence). The CDR3 loop reads CASSSSPSGRGTQYF.

The chain employs TRBV9 and TRBJ2-5; D is unclear. Trimming shortened V by 0 bases and J by 1 base, and 13 bases separated the two germline ends. Germline CDR1 is SGDLS and CDR2 is YYNGEE. This CDR3 contains 16 residues. The CDR3 nucleotides read TGTGCCAGCAGCGTAGCCCCCCATCCTACCCAAGAGACCCAGTACTTC. Translated, it gives CASSVAPHPTQETQYF.

The chain joins TRBV7-2 to TRBJ2-1; D is possibly TRBD1 or TRBD2 (5 bases each). The germline V gene has CDR1 SGHTA and CDR2 FQGNSA. Trimming stripped 4 bases from V and 4 bases from J, with 17 bases between. The CDR3 extends over 16 amino acids. In DNA form, the CDR3 reads TGTGCCAGCAGCTACTCCGGGACCCTACTTTACAATGAGCAGTTCTTC. It translates to CASSYSGTLLYNEQFF.

The chain is built from TRBV7-2 and TRBJ1-1; a weak D match, TRBD1 (5 bases). The CDR3 is 16 amino acids. Per germline, CDR1 SGHTA and CDR2 FQGNSA. V was trimmed by 2 bases and J by 5 bases, leaving 18 bases between them. The CDR3 loop is CASSLRQVGAGTEAFF. The DNA for the CDR3 is TGTGCCAGCAGCTTAAGGCAGGTAGGGGCGGGGACTGAAGCTTTCTTT.

The chain links TRBV11-2 to TRBJ1-2, with unresolved D. V lost 0 bases and J lost 4, with 6 bases in between. The CDR3 covers 13 residues. In germline, CDR1 is SGHAT, CDR2 FQNNGV. CDR3 nucleotide sequence: TGTGCCAGCAGCTTAGATCGGAGCTATGGCTACACCTTC. This codes for CASSLDRSYGYTF.

This clone was seen a single time. The genes are TRBV28 and TRBJ1-4; weak D call: TRBD1 (5 bases). The germline gives CDR1 MDHEN, CDR2 SYDVKM. The V end lost 6 bases, the J end lost 7 bases, and 24 bases lay between the germline ends. The CDR3 extends over 17 amino acids. The CDR3 loop is CASSTEGEALLGEKLFF. The CDR3 DNA sequence: TGTGCCAGCAGCACTGAAGGGGAGGCACTCTTGGGTGAAAAACTGTTTTTT.

Sample share makes this clone medium-sized. The rearrangement uses TRBV6-6 and TRBJ1-1; no clear D gene. V was pared by 8 bases and J by 4 bases, with 14 bases between. The germline CDR1 and CDR2 sequences are MNHNY and SVGAGI (reference sequence). There are 13 residues in the CDR3. The DNA of the CDR3 is TGTGCCAGCGGGGTGGAGACTAGCACTGAAGCTTTCTTT. It is translated as CASGVETSTEAFF.

V usage is TRBV5-1 and J usage is TRBJ1-6, with no clear D. Germline V gene data show CDR1 as SGHRS and CDR2 as YFSETQ. V shed 1 base and J shed 0 bases, with 5 bases lying between them. The CDR3 loop spans 15 amino acids. CDR3 DNA: TGCGCCAGCAGCTTGAGTAGCTCCTATAATTCACCCCTCCACTTT. Translated: CASSLSSSYNSPLHF.

The V call is TRBV11-2, the J call TRBJ2-1; possibly TRBD1 for D (5 bases). Trimming took off 5 bases at V and 4 bases at J, with 12 bases between the two ends. The CDR3 totals 14 residues. Germline lookup yields CDR1 SGHAT and CDR2 FQNNGV. The CDR3 nucleotides are TGTGCCAGCAGCCTACTAAGGGGTTACAATGAGCAGTTCTTC. Its translation: CASSLLRGYNEQFF. Looking up the rest from reference TRBV11-2 and TRBJ2-1 gives the full variable domain: EAGVAQSPRYKIIEKRQSVAFWCNPISGHATLYWYQQILGQGPKLLIQFQNNGVVDDSQLPKDRFSAERLKGVDSTLKIQPAKLEDSAVYLCASSLLRGYNEQFFGPGTRLTVL.

The rearrangement joins TRBV27 to TRBJ1-1, with 9 positions matching TRBD1. The CDR3 totals 14 residues. Germline CDR1 and CDR2: MNHEY and SMNVEV (reference sequence). With V trimmed by 5 bases and J by 6 bases, 7 bases remained unmatched. The CDR3 sequence is CASSGYRGRPEAFF. The CDR3 nucleotides read TGTGCCAGCAGTGGCTACAGGGGGCGCCCTGAAGCTTTCTTT.

CDR3 nucleotides: TGTGCCACGAGCCCTGACAGGGTTCGGGGCTACACCTTC. Its protein is CATSPDRVRGYTF. The chain carries TRBV10-3 and TRBJ1-2; TRBD1 matches 7 bases. This CDR3 spans 13 amino acids. With 10 bases clipped from V and 8 bases from J, the junction kept 13 bases outside the gene matches. Germline V CDR1 and CDR2: ENHRY, SYGVKD.

This chain uses TRBV11-2 with TRBJ1-1; 8 bases agree with TRBD1. The CDR3 has 13 residues. The J segment lost 4 bases and the V segment lost 6 bases, leaving 4 bases of the junction unmatched. Germline-derived CDR1 and CDR2 are SGHAT and FQNNGV. The CDR3 bases are TGTGCCAGCAGTTATACAGGGGGCACTGAAGCTTTCTTT. Translated: CASSYTGGTEAFF.

V usage is TRBV5-6 and J usage is TRBJ2-3; TRBD1 might be the D (6 bases). The CDR3 contains 17 residues. Germline-derived CDR1 and CDR2 are SGHDT and YYEEEE. V gave up 0 bases and J gave up 1 base, with 15 bases separating them. CDR3 in amino acids: CASSLESRAGGTDTQYF. CDR3 sequence (DNA): TGTGCCAGCAGCTTGGAGTCAAGGGCAGGGGGCACAGATACGCAGTATTTT. Full variable domain (missing parts from reference TRBV5-6 and TRBJ2-3): DAGVTQSPTHLIKTRGQQVTLRCSPKSGHDTVSWYQQALGQGPQFIFQYYEEEERQRGNFPDRFSGHQFPNYSSELNVNALLLGDSALYLCASSLESRAGGTDTQYFGPGTRLTVL.

The rearrangement links TRBV27 to TRBJ2-3; D not certain. Between the trimmed V and J ends, which lost 0 bases and 0 bases, there was a span of 4 bases. The germline gives CDR1 MNHEY, CDR2 SMNVEV (reference sequence). This CDR3 is built from 14 residues. Here the CDR3 reads CASSLSASTDTQYF. The CDR3 DNA reads TGTGCCAGCAGTTTATCTGCTAGCACAGATACGCAGTATTTT.

The V call is TRBV2, the J call TRBJ2-5; 9 bases align to TRBD2. The germline CDR1 and CDR2 sequences are SNHLY and FYNNEI. The CDR3 contains 15 residues. The V gene end was trimmed by 2 bases and the J gene end by 3 bases; junction bases not matched to a gene: 4. As DNA, the CDR3 is TGTGCCAGCAGTGAAAGGTTAGCGGGAGAAGAGACCCAGTACTTC. Its protein is CASSERLAGEETQYF.

J is TRBJ1-1 and V is TRBV4-3; a possible D gene is TRBD1 (5 bases). The V end was cut by 5 bases, the J end by 9 bases, with 10 bases between. From germline, CDR1 is LGHNA and CDR2 YSLEER. This CDR3 comprises 11 residues. CDR3 protein: CASSSRQKAFF. Here the CDR3 DNA reads TGCGCCAGCAGCTCTAGACAGAAAGCTTTCTTT.

This clone was seen a handful of times. The chain couples TRBV4-2 to TRBJ2-5; D not resolved. Germline V CDR1 and CDR2: LGHNA, YNFKEQ. The V end lost 0 bases, the J end lost 2 bases, and 10 bases lay between the germline ends. The CDR3 totals 15 residues. The CDR3 spells CASSQEAGWQETQYF. Written as DNA, the CDR3 is TGTGCCAGCAGCCAAGAAGCCGGCTGGCAAGAGACCCAGTACTTC.